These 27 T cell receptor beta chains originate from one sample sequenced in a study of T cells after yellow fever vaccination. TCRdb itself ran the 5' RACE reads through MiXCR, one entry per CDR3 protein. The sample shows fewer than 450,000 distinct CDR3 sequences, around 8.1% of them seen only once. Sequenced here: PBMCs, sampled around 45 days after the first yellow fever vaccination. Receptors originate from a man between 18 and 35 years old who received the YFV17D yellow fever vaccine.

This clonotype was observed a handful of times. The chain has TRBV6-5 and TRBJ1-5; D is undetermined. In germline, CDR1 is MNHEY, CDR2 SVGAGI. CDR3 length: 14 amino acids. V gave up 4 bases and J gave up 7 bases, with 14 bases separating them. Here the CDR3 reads CASSFRGFGQPQHF. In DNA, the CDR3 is TGTGCCAGCAGTTTTCGGGGATTCGGGCAGCCCCAGCATTTT.

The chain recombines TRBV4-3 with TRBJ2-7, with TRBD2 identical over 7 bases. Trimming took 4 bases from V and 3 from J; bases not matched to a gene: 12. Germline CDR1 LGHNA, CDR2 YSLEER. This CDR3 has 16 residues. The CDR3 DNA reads TGCGCCAGCAGCCGGGAAGGGACTACAAACAGCTACGAGCAGTACTTC. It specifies CASSREGTTNSYEQYF.

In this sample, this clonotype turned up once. CDR3 coding DNA: TGCGCCAGCAGCCCTTGGGGTGGCGGGGAGCTGTTTTTT. It is translated as CASSPWGGGELFF. The genes are TRBV4-3 and TRBJ2-2, with D uncertain. The CDR3 consists of 13 residues. Germline CDR1 and CDR2: LGHNA and YSLEER. V dropped 4 bases and J dropped 7 bases, with 10 bases sitting between them.

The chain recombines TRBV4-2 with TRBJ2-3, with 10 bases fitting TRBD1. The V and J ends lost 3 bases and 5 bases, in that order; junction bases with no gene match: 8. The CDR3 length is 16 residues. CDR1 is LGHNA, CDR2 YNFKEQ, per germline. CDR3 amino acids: CASSHPQGTGEDTQYF. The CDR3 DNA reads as TGTGCCAGCAGCCACCCTCAAGGGACAGGGGAAGATACGCAGTATTTT.

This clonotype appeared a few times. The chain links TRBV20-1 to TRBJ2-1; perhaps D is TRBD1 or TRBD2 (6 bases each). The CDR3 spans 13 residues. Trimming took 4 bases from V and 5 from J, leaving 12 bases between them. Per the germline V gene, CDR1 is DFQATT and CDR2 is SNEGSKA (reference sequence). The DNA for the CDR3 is TGCAGTGCTACGGGGGCAATTGACAATGAGCAGTTCTTC. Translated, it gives CSATGAIDNEQFF.

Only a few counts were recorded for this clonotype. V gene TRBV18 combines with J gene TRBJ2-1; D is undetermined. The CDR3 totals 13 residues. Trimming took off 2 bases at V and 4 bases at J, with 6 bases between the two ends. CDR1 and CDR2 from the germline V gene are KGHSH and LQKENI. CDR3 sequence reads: CASSPMEYNEQFF. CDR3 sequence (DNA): TGTGCCAGCTCACCAATGGAGTACAATGAGCAGTTCTTC.

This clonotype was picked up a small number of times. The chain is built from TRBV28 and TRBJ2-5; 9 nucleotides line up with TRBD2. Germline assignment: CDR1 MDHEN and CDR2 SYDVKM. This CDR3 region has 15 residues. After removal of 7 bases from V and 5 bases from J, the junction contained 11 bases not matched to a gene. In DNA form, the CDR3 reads TGTGCCAGCACCCCCGGCGGGGGGGCACGGGAGACCCAGTACTTC. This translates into CASTPGGGARETQYF.

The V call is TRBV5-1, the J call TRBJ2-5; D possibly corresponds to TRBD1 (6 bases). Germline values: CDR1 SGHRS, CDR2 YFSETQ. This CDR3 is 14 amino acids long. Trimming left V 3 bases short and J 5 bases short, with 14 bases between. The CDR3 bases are TGCGCCAGCAGCTACGACAGGTTGGGCGAGACCCAGTACTTC. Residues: CASSYDRLGETQYF.

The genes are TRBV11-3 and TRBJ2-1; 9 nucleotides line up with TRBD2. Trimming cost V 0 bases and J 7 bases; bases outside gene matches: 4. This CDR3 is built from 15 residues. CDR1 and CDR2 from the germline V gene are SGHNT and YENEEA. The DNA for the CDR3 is TGTGCCAGCAGCTTAGAGGCGGGGGGGGGGAATGAGCAGTTCTTC. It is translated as CASSLEAGGGNEQFF. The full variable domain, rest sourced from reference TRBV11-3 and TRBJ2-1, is EAGVVQSPRYKIIEKKQPVAFWCNPISGHNTLYWYLQNLGQGPELLIRYENEEAVDDSQLPKDRFSAERLKGVDSTLKIQPAELGDSAVYLCASSLEAGGGNEQFFGPGTRLTVL.

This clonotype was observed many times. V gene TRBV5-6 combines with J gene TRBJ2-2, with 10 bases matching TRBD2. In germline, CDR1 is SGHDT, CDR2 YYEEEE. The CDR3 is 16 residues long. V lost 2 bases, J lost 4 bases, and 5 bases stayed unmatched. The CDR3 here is CASSLPLAGVTGELFF. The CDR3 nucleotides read TGTGCCAGCAGCTTACCTCTAGCGGGAGTCACCGGGGAGCTGTTTTTT.

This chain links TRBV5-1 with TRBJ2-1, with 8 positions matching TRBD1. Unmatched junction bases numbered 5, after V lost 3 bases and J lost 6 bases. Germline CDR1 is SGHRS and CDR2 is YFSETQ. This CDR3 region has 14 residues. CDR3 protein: CASSSGTGFNEQFF. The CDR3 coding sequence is TGCGCCAGCAGCTCCGGGACAGGATTCAATGAGCAGTTCTTC.

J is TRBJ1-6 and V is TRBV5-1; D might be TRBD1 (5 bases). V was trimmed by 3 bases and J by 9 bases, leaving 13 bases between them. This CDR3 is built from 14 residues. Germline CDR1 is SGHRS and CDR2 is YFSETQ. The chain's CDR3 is CASSSGVGVSPLHF. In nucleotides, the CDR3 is TGCGCCAGCAGCTCGGGGGTAGGGGTTTCACCCCTCCACTTT.

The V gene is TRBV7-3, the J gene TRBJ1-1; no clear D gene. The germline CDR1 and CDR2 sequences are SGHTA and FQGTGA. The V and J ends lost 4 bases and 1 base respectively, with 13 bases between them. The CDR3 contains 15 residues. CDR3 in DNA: TGTGCCAGCAGCTCTAGAGCGGCCGCGAACACTGAAGCTTTCTTT. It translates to CASSSRAAANTEAFF.

In DNA form, the CDR3 reads TGTGCCAGCAGCCAAGTGAGGGAGCAGTTCTTC. Protein sequence: CASSQVREQFF. The chain is built from TRBV7-2 and TRBJ2-1; D is uncertain. CDR1 and CDR2 from the germline V gene are SGHTA and FQGNSA. The ends were cut back, 5 bases at V and 10 bases at J, with 9 bases in the middle. This CDR3 has 11 residues.

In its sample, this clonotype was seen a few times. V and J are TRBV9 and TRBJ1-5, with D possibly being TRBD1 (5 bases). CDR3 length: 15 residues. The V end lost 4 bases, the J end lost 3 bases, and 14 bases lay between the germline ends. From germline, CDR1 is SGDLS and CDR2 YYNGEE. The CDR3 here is CASSSGTADNQPQHF. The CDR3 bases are TGTGCCAGCAGCTCCGGGACGGCAGACAATCAGCCCCAGCATTTT.

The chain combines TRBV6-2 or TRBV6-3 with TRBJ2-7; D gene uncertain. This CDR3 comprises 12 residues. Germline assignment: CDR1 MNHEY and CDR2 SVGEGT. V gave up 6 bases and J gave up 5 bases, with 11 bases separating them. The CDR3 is CASSRETNEQYF. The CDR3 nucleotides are TGTGCCAGCAGCCGAGAAACGAACGAGCAGTACTTC.

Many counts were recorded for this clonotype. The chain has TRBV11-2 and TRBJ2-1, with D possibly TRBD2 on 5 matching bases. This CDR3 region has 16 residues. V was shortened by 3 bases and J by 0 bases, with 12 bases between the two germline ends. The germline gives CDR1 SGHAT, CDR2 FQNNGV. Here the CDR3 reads CASSFRPDSSYNEQFF. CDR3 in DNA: TGTGCCAGCAGCTTCCGACCGGACTCCTCCTACAATGAGCAGTTCTTC.

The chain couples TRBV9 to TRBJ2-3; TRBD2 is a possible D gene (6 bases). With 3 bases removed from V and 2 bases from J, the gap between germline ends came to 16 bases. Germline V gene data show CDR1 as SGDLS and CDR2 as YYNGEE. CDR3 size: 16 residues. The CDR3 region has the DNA TGTGCCAGCAGCGCCGGCGGACTATCCGTCACAGATACGCAGTATTTT. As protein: CASSAGGLSVTDTQYF.

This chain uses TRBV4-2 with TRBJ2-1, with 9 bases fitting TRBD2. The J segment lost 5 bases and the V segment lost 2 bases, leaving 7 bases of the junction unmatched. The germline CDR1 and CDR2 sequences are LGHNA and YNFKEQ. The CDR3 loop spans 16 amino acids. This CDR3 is CASSQTFASGNNEQFF. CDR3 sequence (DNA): TGTGCCAGCAGCCAAACATTCGCTAGCGGGAACAATGAGCAGTTCTTC.

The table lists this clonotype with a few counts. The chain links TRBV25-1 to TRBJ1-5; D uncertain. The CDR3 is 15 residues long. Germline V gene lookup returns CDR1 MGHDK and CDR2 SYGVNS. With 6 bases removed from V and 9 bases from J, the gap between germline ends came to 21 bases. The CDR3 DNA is TGTGCCAGCAGCCAAAACACCGGGGATTTATGGCCCCAGCATTTT. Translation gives CASSQNTGDLWPQHF.

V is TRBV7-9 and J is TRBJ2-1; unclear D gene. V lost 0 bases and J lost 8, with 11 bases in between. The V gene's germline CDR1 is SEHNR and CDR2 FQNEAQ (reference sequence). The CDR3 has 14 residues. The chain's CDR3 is CASSLAPNGDEQFF. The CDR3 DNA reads TGTGCCAGCAGCTTAGCCCCCAACGGCGATGAGCAGTTCTTC.

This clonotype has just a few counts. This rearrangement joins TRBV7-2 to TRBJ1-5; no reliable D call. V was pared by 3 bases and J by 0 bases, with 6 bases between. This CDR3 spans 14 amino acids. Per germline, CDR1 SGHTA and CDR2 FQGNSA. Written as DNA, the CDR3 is TGTGCCAGCAGCTTGCTGGGTAGCAATCAGCCCCAGCATTTT. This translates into CASSLLGSNQPQHF.

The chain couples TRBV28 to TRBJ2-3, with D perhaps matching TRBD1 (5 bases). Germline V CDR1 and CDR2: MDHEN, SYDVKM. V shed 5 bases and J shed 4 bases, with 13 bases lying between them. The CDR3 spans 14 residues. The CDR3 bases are TGTGCCAGCAGTACAGATCAAGGGGCAGATACGCAGTATTTT. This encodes CASSTDQGADTQYF.

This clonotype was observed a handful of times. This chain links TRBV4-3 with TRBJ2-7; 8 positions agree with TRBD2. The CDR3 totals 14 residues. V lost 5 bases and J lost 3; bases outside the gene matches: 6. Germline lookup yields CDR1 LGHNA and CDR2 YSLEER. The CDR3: CASSEGRGGYEQYF. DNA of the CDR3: TGCGCCAGCAGCGAGGGACGGGGGGGCTACGAGCAGTACTTC.

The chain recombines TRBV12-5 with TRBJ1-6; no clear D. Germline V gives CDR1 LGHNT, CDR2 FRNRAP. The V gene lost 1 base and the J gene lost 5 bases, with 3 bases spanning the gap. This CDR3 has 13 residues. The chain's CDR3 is CASGLENNSPLHF. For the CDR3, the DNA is TGTGCTAGTGGTTTGGAAAATAATTCACCCCTCCACTTT.

The CDR3 protein is CASSPGRGHYEQYF. In DNA, the CDR3 is TGTGCCAGCAGCCCCGGCCGGGGGCATTACGAGCAGTACTTC. The chain combines TRBV7-2 with TRBJ2-7, with D perhaps matching TRBD1 or TRBD2 (6 bases each). V was trimmed by 5 bases and J by 4 bases, leaving 15 bases between them. Germline CDR1 is SGHTA and CDR2 is FQGNSA. This CDR3 has 14 amino acids.

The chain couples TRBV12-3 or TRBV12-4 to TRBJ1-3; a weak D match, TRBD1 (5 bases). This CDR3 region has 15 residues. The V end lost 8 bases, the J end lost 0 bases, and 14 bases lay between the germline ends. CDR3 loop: CASESTGGSGNTIYF. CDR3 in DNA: TGTGCCAGCGAATCGACGGGGGGCTCTGGAAACACCATATATTTT.